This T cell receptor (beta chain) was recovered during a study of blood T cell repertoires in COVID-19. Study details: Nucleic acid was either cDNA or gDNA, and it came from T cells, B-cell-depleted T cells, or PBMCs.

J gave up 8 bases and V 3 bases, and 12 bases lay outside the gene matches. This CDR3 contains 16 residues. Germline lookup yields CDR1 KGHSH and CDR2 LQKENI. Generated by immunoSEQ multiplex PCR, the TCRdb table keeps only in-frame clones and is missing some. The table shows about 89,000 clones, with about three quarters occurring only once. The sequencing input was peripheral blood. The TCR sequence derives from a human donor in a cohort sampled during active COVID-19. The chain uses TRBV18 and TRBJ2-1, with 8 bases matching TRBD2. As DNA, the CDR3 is TGTGCCAGCTCACCCCGGGGGGGACTAGTAATTCATGAGCAGTTCTTC. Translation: CASSPRGGLVIHEQFF.